These T cell receptor beta chains were read from a single sample in a study of regulatory T cells in long-lasting Graves disease. TCRdb re-derived calls from the multiplex PCR reads in MiXCR, one entry per CDR3 protein. The table records about 530,000 distinct CDR3 sequences, 15% to 20% of them present only once. The sample was also linked to a second study, of T cells in Graves' hyperthyroidism and ophthalmopathy.

This sample comprised peripheral blood mononuclear cells (PBMCs), obtained at new diagnosis, from a patient treated with antithyroid drugs. Every receptor here comes from a woman in her forties or fifties with Graves disease. CDR3s include the opening cysteine and the closing phenylalanine or tryptophan. The D gene is left open where the match is weak. Clone size is given for some rows only: seen once, a few or many times, or a class if the clone is expanded.

>many|TRBD1|TRBV28|TRBJ1-1
CASIQDRGLSTEAFF
TGTGCCAGCATCCAGGACAGGGGATTAAGCACTGAAGCTTTCTTT
>.|TRBD1|TRBV4-1|TRBJ1-5
CASSQGLGRGPQPQHF
TGCGCCAGCAGCCAAGGTTTAGGGAGGGGGCCTCAGCCCCAGCATTTT
>many|.|TRBV18|TRBJ2-5
CASSPPASPETQYF
TGTGCCAGCTCACCACCGGCTAGCCCGGAGACCCAGTACTTC
>few|.|TRBV10-3|TRBJ1-2
CAIRYNYGYTF
TGTGCCATCAGGTATAACTATGGCTACACCTTC
>many|.|TRBV6-5|TRBJ2-5
CASSYTARVQETQYF
TGTGCCAGCAGTTACACCGCGAGGGTCCAAGAGACCCAGTACTTC
>.|TRBD1|TRBV12-3/TRBV12-4|TRBJ2-5
CASRNRGRGETQYF
TGTGCCAGCAGGAACAGGGGGCGGGGAGAGACCCAGTACTTC
>many|.|TRBV7-9|TRBJ1-1
CASSDAGEAFF
TGTGCCAGCAGCGATGCCGGTGAAGCTTTCTTT
>.|.|TRBV5-4|TRBJ1-2
CASSPTGDGGYTF
TGTGCCAGCAGCCCGACGGGGGACGGTGGCTACACCTTC
>many|TRBD2|TRBV7-9|TRBJ2-3
CASSRRTSGGTTDTQYF
TGTGCCAGCAGCCGCCGGACTAGCGGGGGGACCACAGATACGCAGTATTTT
>.|TRBD1|TRBV28|TRBJ2-6
CASSDRGQGANVLTF
TGTGCCAGCAGCGACAGGGGGCAAGGGGCCAACGTCCTGACTTTC
>.|.|TRBV2|TRBJ1-6
CATSFGGLNSPLHF
TGTGCCACCTCCTTCGGGGGGCTAAATTCACCCCTCCACTTT
>few|TRBD2|TRBV6-5|TRBJ2-5
CASSSFGGAGETQYF
TGTGCCAGCAGTTCTTTCGGGGGGGCCGGGGAGACCCAGTACTTC
>.|TRBD1|TRBV12-5|TRBJ2-2
CASGLGQGVTGELFF
TGTGCTAGTGGTTTAGGACAGGGGGTCACCGGGGAGCTGTTTTTT
>many|TRBD2|TRBV2|TRBJ2-3
CASSEWTSGGKTQYF
TGTGCCAGCAGTGAATGGACTAGCGGGGGGAAGACGCAGTATTTT
>.|.|TRBV12-3/TRBV12-4|TRBJ1-5
CASRLQGDSNQPQHF
TGTGCCAGCAGGCTACAGGGAGATAGCAATCAGCCCCAGCATTTT
>.|.|TRBV7-9|TRBJ2-7
CASSLVRSYEQYF
TGTGCCAGCAGCTTAGTACGCAGCTACGAGCAGTACTTC
>many|TRBD1|TRBV2|TRBJ1-2
CATLTDRGNYGYTF
TGTGCCACCCTTACGGACAGGGGTAACTATGGCTACACCTTC
>few|TRBD2|TRBV20-1|TRBJ2-1
CSPYLGTSGSNEQFF
TGCAGTCCTTACCTTGGGACTAGCGGTAGTAATGAGCAGTTCTTC
>.|.|TRBV19|TRBJ1-1
CASTAGGSLVNTEAFF
TGTGCCAGTACGGCCGGGGGCAGCTTGGTGAACACTGAAGCTTTCTTT
>few|.|TRBV19|TRBJ2-2
CASSAHRVAHTGELFF
TGTGCCAGTAGTGCGCACAGGGTAGCCCACACCGGGGAGCTGTTTTTT
>many|.|TRBV5-1|TRBJ2-7
CASSGLADTWDEQYF
TGCGCCAGCAGTGGGCTAGCAGATACTTGGGACGAGCAGTACTTC
>.|TRBD2|TRBV5-1|TRBJ2-1
CASSFSGGVGEQFF
TGTGCCAGCAGCTTTAGCGGGGGGGTGGGTGAGCAGTTCTTC
>many|TRBD1|TRBV2|TRBJ1-2
CASNNDRGFYGYTF
TGTGCCAGCAATAACGACAGGGGCTTTTATGGCTACACCTTC
>many|.|TRBV12-3/TRBV12-4|TRBJ2-7
CATSKGGEQYF
TGTGCCACCAGCAAGGGGGGCGAGCAGTACTTC
>many|TRBD2|TRBV11-2|TRBJ2-3
CASSPGEKGLVTDTQYF
TGTGCCAGCAGCCCAGGGGAAAAGGGACTAGTAACAGATACGCAGTATTTT
>.|.|TRBV19|TRBJ1-5
CASSAGGGWAQHF
TGTGCCAGTAGTGCCGGCGGGGGTTGGGCCCAGCATTTT
>once|TRBD2|TRBV14|TRBJ2-3
CASSQILAGPSTDTQYF
TGTGCCAGCAGCCAGATCCTAGCGGGGCCCAGCACAGATACGCAGTATTTT
>.|.|TRBV20-1|TRBJ2-5
CSARGPYQETQYF
TGCAGTGCACGGGGACCGTACCAAGAGACCCAGTACTTC
>many|.|TRBV29-1|TRBJ1-1
CSSDMGGTEAFF
TGCAGCTCTGACATGGGTGGCACTGAAGCTTTCTTT
>many|TRBD1|TRBV28|TRBJ1-2
CASSLSQGGDSGYTF
TGTGCCAGCAGTTTATCTCAGGGGGGTGACAGTGGCTACACCTTC
>.|.|TRBV12-3/TRBV12-4|TRBJ2-2
CASSFRWELFF
TGTGCCAGCAGTTTCAGATGGGAGCTGTTTTTT